The 15 T cell receptor beta chains reported below all come from one sample, sequenced in a study of T cell repertoires in cytomegalovirus infection. TCRdb fed the reads into MiXCR, producing one record per CDR3 protein. The sample consists of about 770,000 distinct CDR3 sequences, almost 30% of them appearing once. No cognate antigen is known for these TCRs. Here the sequenced sample was cultured CD8+ T cells from PBMCs, taken from culture after CMV antigen stimulation. Receptors originate from a human donor in good health (CMV status not recorded). Some clones in this sample may be carry-over from other donors' samples.

CDR3 protein: CIPKPGGGKGEQYV. DNA for the CDR3: TGCATCCCGAAACCAGGGGGCGGAAAGGGCGAGCAGTACGTC. The genes are TRBV29-1 and TRBJ2-7; the match to TRBD1 covers 8 bases. CDR1 is SQVTM, CDR2 ANQGSEA, per germline. The CDR3 loop spans 14 amino acids.

This clonotype turned up a few times. CDR3 sequence reads: CASTEGGGGQETQYF. In DNA form, the CDR3 reads TGTGCCAGCACCGAGGGAGGGGGGGGCCAAGAGACCCAGTACTTC. The chain combines TRBV7-2 with TRBJ2-5, with D perhaps TRBD2 (7 bases). This CDR3 is 15 amino acids long. V gave up 7 bases and J gave up 1 base, with 16 bases separating them. Per germline, CDR1 SGHTA and CDR2 FQGNSA.

V is TRBV6-5 and J is TRBJ1-5, with D possibly matching TRBD1 (6 bases). This CDR3 contains 14 residues. V lost 5 bases to trimming and J lost 5 bases, with 13 bases between them. The germline CDR1 and CDR2 sequences are MNHEY and SVGAGI. The CDR3 protein is CASSNRAWHQPQHF. The CDR3 DNA reads as TGTGCCAGCAGTAACAGGGCATGGCATCAGCCCCAGCATTTT.

This clonotype was seen only a few times. The chain links TRBV6-6 to TRBJ1-6; 10 bases are shared with TRBD1. This CDR3 is built from 18 residues. The germline V gene encodes CDR1 MNHNY and CDR2 SVGAGI (reference sequence). The junction had 8 bases not matched to a gene; V was cut back by 4 bases and J by 2 bases. The CDR3 sequence: CASSLDWDRGTYNSPLHF. The CDR3 coding sequence is TGTGCCAGCAGTTTAGACTGGGACAGGGGAACCTATAATTCACCCCTCCACTTT.

This chain connects TRBV5-1 to TRBJ1-2; D might be TRBD1 (6 bases). Trimming took 3 bases from V and 4 from J, leaving 13 bases between them. From germline, CDR1 is SGHRS and CDR2 YFSETQ. The CDR3 totals 14 residues. This CDR3 reads CASSSRQDRYGYTF. Written as DNA, the CDR3 is TGCGCCAGCAGCTCACGACAGGACCGCTATGGCTACACCTTC.

This clonotype appeared a few times. V is TRBV28 and J is TRBJ1-2; D perhaps matches TRBD1 (5 bases). V gave up 4 bases and J gave up 2 bases, with 17 bases separating them. Germline CDR1 reads MDHEN; CDR2 reads SYDVKM. The CDR3 consists of 16 residues. CDR3 loop: CASSSPLAPGNYGYTF. In DNA, the CDR3 is TGTGCCAGCAGTTCCCCTCTCGCCCCAGGGAACTATGGCTACACCTTC.

This clonotype was found a few times. The chain combines TRBV13 with TRBJ2-1; perhaps TRBD1 as D (5 bases). In germline, CDR1 is PRHDT, CDR2 FYEKMQ (reference sequence). Trimming took 0 bases from V and 6 from J, leaving 9 bases between them. The CDR3 has 14 amino acids. CDR3 in DNA: TGTGCCAGCAGCTTAGGCCTCAGGGCCAATGAGCAGTTCTTC. Its protein product is CASSLGLRANEQFF.

The V gene is TRBV5-1, the J gene TRBJ2-7; 10 bases fit TRBD1. Germline CDR1 SGHRS, CDR2 YFSETQ. Trimming cost V 3 bases and J 4 bases; bases outside gene matches: 16. CDR3 size: 18 residues. The CDR3 loop reads CASSYSIFRDRGSYEQYF. The CDR3 DNA reads as TGCGCCAGCAGCTACTCTATATTCCGGGACAGGGGATCTTACGAGCAGTACTTC. The whole variable domain, remainder taken from reference TRBV5-1 and TRBJ2-7, is KAGVTQTPRYLIKTRGQQVTLSCSPISGHRSVSWYQQTPGQGLQFLFEYFSETQRNKGNFPGRFSGRQFSNSRSEMNVSTLELGDSALYLCASSYSIFRDRGSYEQYFGPGTRLTVT.

V and J are TRBV20-1 and TRBJ1-2, with 7 bases lining up with TRBD1. CDR1 is DFQATT, CDR2 SNEGSKA, per germline (reference sequence). This CDR3 comprises 15 residues. V was clipped by 0 bases and J by 8 bases; unmatched bases: 12. The CDR3 DNA sequence: TGCAGTGCTAGAGAGGGACAGATCCCCTTTCGAGGCTACACCTTC. This sequence encodes CSAREGQIPFRGYTF.

This clonotype was counted between two and nine times. J is TRBJ2-2 and V is TRBV6-1; 8 bases align to TRBD2. Germline V CDR1 and CDR2: MNHNS, SASEGT. CDR3 length equals 18 residues. J gave up 0 bases and V 3 bases, and 9 bases lay outside the gene matches. The CDR3 loop is CASSDWVAGRTNTGELFF. The CDR3 nucleotides read TGTGCCAGCAGTGATTGGGTAGCGGGGAGAACGAACACCGGGGAGCTGTTTTTT.

The J gene is TRBJ1-1, the V gene TRBV11-2, with TRBD1 identical over 10 bases. This CDR3 region has 19 residues. The V gene end was trimmed by 4 bases and the J gene end by 6 bases; junction bases not matched to a gene: 20. CDR1 and CDR2 (germline): SGHAT, FQNNGV. The CDR3 sequence: CASSSRIDPGQGRYAEAFF. In nucleotides, the CDR3 is TGTGCCAGCAGCTCGCGGATAGACCCGGGACAGGGGAGGTATGCTGAAGCTTTCTTT.

CDR3 loop: CASGLGGGQFF. CDR3 sequence (DNA): TGTGCTAGTGGTTTGGGGGGGGGGCAGTTCTTC. The chain uses TRBV12-5 and TRBJ2-1, with 7 bases lining up with TRBD2. Germline assignment: CDR1 LGHNT and CDR2 FRNRAP. V shed 1 base and J 12 bases; nucleotides not matched to a gene: 0. The length of the CDR3 is 11 residues.

The V call is TRBV20-1, the J call TRBJ2-1; D is possibly TRBD1 (6 bases). CDR1 is DFQATT and CDR2 is SNEGSKA in the germline V gene (reference sequence). V gave up 5 bases and J gave up 0 bases, with 11 bases separating them. The CDR3 contains 14 residues. CDR3: CSARDKSSYNEQFF. CDR3 DNA: TGCAGTGCTCGGGACAAGAGCTCCTACAATGAGCAGTTCTTC.

This clonotype has more than one count but fewer than ten. This sequence joins TRBV2 and TRBJ2-2; TRBD1 aligns across 7 bases. CDR1 SNHLY and CDR2 FYNNEI come from the germline V gene. The V segment lost 3 bases and the J segment 6 bases; nucleotides outside the gene matches: 7. The CDR3 runs 15 residues. The chain's CDR3 is CASSDPGGESGELFF. The CDR3 DNA reads as TGTGCCAGCAGTGATCCAGGGGGAGAGTCCGGGGAGCTGTTTTTT.

This clonotype has ten or more counts. The V call is TRBV12-3 or TRBV12-4, the J call TRBJ1-4; D possibly corresponds to TRBD1 (6 bases). V lost 1 base and J lost 6, with 9 bases in between. The CDR3 totals 14 residues. The CDR3 DNA sequence: TGTGCCAGCAGTTTAGAGGACAGTGATGAAAAACTGTTTTTT. This encodes CASSLEDSDEKLFF.